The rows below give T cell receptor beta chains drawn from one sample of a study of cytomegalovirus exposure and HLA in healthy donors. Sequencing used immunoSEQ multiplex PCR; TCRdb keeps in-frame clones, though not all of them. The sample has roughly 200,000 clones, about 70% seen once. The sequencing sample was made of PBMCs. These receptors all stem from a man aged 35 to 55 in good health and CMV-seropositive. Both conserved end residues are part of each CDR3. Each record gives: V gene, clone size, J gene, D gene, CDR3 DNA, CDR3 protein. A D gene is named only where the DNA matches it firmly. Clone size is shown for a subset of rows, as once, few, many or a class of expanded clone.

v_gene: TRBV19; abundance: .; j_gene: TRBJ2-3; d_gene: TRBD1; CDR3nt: TGTGCCAGTAGTATACGGACAGGTAGGACAGATACGCAGTATTTT; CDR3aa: CASSIRTGRTDTQYF
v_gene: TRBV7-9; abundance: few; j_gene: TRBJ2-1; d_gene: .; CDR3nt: TGTGCCAGCAGCTGGTCAGGGGCCCCAGGAAAGAATGAGCAGTTCTTC; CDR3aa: CASSWSGAPGKNEQFF
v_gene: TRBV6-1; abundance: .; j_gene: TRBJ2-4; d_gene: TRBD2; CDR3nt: TGTGCCAGCAGTGGGATCGGACTAGCGGGAGGGCGGGCCAAAAACATTCAGTACTTC; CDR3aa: CASSGIGLAGGRAKNIQYF
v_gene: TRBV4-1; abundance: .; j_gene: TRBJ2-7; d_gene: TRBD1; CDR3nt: TGCGCCAGCAGCCAAGAGACAGGGATTTCCGAGCAGTACTTC; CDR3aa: CASSQETGISEQYF
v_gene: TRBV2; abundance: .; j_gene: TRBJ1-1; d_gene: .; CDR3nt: TGTGCCAGCAGTGTAGGAGGGACCCCCCTTATGGCTTTCTTT; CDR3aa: CASSVGGTPLMAFF
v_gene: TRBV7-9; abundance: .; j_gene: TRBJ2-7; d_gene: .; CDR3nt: TGTGCCAGCAGCCCTAGTGGTCGCTACGAGCAGTACTTC; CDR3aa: CASSPSGRYEQYF
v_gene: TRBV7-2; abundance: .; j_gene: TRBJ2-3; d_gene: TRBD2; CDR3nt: TGTGCCAGCAGCTTAGGGGGGGGATCAGATACGCAGTATTTT; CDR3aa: CASSLGGGSDTQYF
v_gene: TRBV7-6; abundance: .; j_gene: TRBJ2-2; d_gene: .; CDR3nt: TGTGCCAGCAGCCCCAGGCCGTCGGCTAATTCCGGGGAGCTGTTTTTT; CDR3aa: CASSPRPSANSGELFF
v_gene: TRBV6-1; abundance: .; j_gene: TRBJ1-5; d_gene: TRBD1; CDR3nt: TGTGCCAGCAGTGGCCGGGACAGGGGTAATCAGCCCCAGCATTTT; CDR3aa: CASSGRDRGNQPQHF
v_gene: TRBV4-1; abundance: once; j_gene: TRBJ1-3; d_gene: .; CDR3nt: TGCGCCAGCAGCCGTGAAGGCGGGGAATCTGGAAACCCCATATATTTT; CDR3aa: CASSREGGESGNPIYF
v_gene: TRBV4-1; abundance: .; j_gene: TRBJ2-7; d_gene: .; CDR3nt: TGCGCCAGCAGCCACCTTAGCTACGAGCAGTACTTC; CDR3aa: CASSHLSYEQYF
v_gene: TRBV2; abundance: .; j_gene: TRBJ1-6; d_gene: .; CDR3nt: TGTGCCAGCAGTGAACTGTTGACAAAAAATAATTCACCCCTCCACTTT; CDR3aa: CASSELLTKNNSPLHF
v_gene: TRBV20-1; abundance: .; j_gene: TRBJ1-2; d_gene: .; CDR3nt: TGCAGTGCCCGGGGGGTCGATGGCTACACCTTC; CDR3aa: CSARGVDGYTF
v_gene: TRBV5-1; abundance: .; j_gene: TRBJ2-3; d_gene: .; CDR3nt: TGCGCCAGCAGCCCGGGACTCCCAGCGGGCGATACGCAGTATTTT; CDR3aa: CASSPGLPAGDTQYF
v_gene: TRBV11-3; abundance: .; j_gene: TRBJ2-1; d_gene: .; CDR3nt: TGTGCCAGCAGCTTAGGGTCAAAGGGGGTAGGCGATGAGCAGTTCTTC; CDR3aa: CASSLGSKGVGDEQFF
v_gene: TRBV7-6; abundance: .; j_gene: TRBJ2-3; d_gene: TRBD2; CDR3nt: TGTGCCAGCAGGTCCGGGGGACTATCAGATACGCAGTATTTT; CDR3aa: CASRSGGLSDTQYF
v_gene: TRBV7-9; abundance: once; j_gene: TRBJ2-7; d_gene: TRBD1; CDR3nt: TGTGCCAGCAGCTTAGGCGACAGGGGCGAGCAGTACTTC; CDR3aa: CASSLGDRGEQYF
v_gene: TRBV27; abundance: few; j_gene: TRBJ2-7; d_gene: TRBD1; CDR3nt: TGTGCCAGCAGCACGACAGGGTTCGAGCAGTACTTC; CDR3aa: CASSTTGFEQYF
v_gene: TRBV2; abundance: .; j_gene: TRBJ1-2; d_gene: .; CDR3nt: TGTGCCAGCAGTGAAAGGGACAAAGGCGGCTACACCTTC; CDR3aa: CASSERDKGGYTF